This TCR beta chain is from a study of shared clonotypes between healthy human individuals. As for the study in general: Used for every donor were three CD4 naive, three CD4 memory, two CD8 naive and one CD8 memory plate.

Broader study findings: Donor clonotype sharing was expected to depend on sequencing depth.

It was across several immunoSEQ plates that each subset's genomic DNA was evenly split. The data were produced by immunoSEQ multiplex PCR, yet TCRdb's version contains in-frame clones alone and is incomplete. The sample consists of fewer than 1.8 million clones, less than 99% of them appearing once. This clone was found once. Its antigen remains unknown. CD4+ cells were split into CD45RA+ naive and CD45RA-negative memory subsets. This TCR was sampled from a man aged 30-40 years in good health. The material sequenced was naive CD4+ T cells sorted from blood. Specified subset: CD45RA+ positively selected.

The CDR3 nucleotides are TGCAGCGTTGAAATCGGGGGCTTAGACACTGAAGCTTTCTTT. This translates into CSVEIGGLDTEAFF. The chain links TRBV29-1 to TRBJ1-1, with D maybe TRBD1 (6 bases). Germline CDR1 SQVTM, CDR2 ANQGSEA. The CDR3 loop spans 14 amino acids. V was cut by 2 bases and J by 3 bases, with 13 bases left in between.